These 5 T cell receptor beta chains share one sample of origin, sequenced in a study of T cell changes during pregnancy in multiple sclerosis. Profiling relied on immunoSEQ multiplex PCR, and the TCRdb table lists in-frame clones only, not all of them. Of 71,000 or so clones listed, more than 80% are singletons. Sample: peripheral blood, taken in the third trimester of pregnancy. The source of these receptors is a female donor with multiple sclerosis, enrolled in a pregnancy study.

The chain combines TRBV10-3 with TRBJ2-3; D possibly corresponds to TRBD2 (6 bases). Germline V gene data show CDR1 as ENHRY and CDR2 as SYGVKD. Between the trimmed V and J ends, which lost 10 bases and 2 bases, there was a span of 10 bases. This CDR3 has 12 residues. The CDR3 loop reads CARGESTDTQYF. The CDR3 coding sequence is TGTGCCAGGGGGGAATCCACAGATACGCAGTATTTT.

This chain uses TRBV6-1 with TRBJ2-7, with 9 bases fitting TRBD2. V gave up 6 bases and J gave up 4 bases; unmatched junction bases: 7. The CDR3 is 14 amino acids. Germline assignment: CDR1 MNHNS and CDR2 SASEGT. CDR3 region: CASSRLAEAYEQYF. Here the CDR3 DNA reads TGTGCCAGCAGCCGACTAGCGGAGGCTTACGAGCAGTACTTC.

V usage is TRBV7-8 and J usage is TRBJ2-3; TRBD2 might be the D (6 bases). The CDR3 contains 16 residues. V was pared by 5 bases and J by 1 base, with 16 bases between. Germline V gene data show CDR1 as SGHVS and CDR2 as FQNEAQ. The CDR3 here is CASSQMPGLGTDTQYF. The CDR3 coding sequence is TGTGCCAGCAGCCAAATGCCGGGACTGGGCACAGATACGCAGTATTTT. The full variable domain, its missing parts supplied by reference TRBV7-8 and TRBJ2-3, is GAGVSQSPRYKVAKRGQDVALRCDPISGHVSLFWYQQALGQGPEFLTYFQNEAQLDKSGLPSDRFFAERPEGSVSTLKIQRTQQEDSAVYLCASSQMPGLGTDTQYFGPGTRLTVL.

The rearrangement links TRBV6-1 to TRBJ2-7; 8 nucleotides align to TRBD2. After removal of 6 bases from V and 6 bases from J, the junction contained 10 bases not matched to a gene. The germline CDR1 and CDR2 sequences are MNHNS and SASEGT. The CDR3 extends over 14 amino acids. The CDR3 coding sequence is TGTGCCAGCAGCCAGAGGACTAGCAGTTCCGAGCAGTACTTC. The encoded protein is CASSQRTSSSEQYF.

This clone was seen a single time. The rearrangement uses TRBV5-6 and TRBJ1-1; D possibly corresponds to TRBD1 (6 bases). The germline CDR1 and CDR2 sequences are SGHDT and YYEEEE. V lost 2 bases and J 8 bases, leaving 19 bases between the germline ends. The length of the CDR3 is 15 residues. The CDR3 coding sequence is TGTGCCAGCAGCTTAACAGGGTTGACGGGCATCGAAGCTTTCTTT. Its translation is CASSLTGLTGIEAFF.